This TCR beta chain was recovered during a study of T cell responses to AZD1222 COVID-19 vaccine. This CDR3 comprises 14 residues. Trimming cost V 0 bases and J 3 bases, with 8 bases left between them. The germline gives CDR1 SGHDN, CDR2 FVKESK. Profiling relied on immunoSEQ multiplex PCR, and the TCRdb table lists in-frame clones only, not all of them. The repertoire holds some 150,000 clones, with less than 90% as singletons. This TCR came from an adult in good health. V and J are TRBV14 and TRBJ1-1; D is uncertain. The specimen comprised peripheral blood, sampled on day 0 of AZD1222 vaccination. The CDR3 DNA follows: TGTGCCAGCAGCCAAGAAGGTCTCTACACTGAAGCTTTCTTT. Residues: CASSQEGLYTEAFF.